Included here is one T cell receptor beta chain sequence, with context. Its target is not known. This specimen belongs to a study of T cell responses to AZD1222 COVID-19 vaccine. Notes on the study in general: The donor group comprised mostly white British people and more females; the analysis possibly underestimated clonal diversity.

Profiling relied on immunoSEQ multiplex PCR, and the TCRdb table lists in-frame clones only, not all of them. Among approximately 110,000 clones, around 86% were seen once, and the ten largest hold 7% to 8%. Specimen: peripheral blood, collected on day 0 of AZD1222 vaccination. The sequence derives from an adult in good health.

For the CDR3, the DNA is TGCGCCAGCCGCGAGAGACCTGATGGAAACACCATATATTTT. It specifies CASRERPDGNTIYF. The V gene is TRBV5-1, the J gene TRBJ1-3, with unresolved D. The CDR3 spans 14 residues. From germline, CDR1 is SGHRS and CDR2 YFSETQ. Trimming took off 7 bases at V and 3 bases at J, with 14 bases between the two ends.